These T cell receptor beta chains were read from a single sample in a study of blood T cell repertoires in COVID-19. The assay was immunoSEQ multiplex PCR, and TCRdb's table has in-frame clones only and misses some. The sample comprises over 200,000 clones, over 75% of which are singletons, and roughly 16% rests with the top ten. Input material: PBMCs or T cells enriched from blood (not recorded which). The source of these receptors is a man between 18 and 35 years old who had recovered from COVID-19. Both conserved end residues are trimmed from each CDR3. Fields, in order: V gene, J gene, CDR3 protein.

v_gene: TRBV7-9
j_gene: TRBJ2-1
CDR3aa: ASSSPPGLATYNEQF

v_gene: TRBV3-1/TRBV3-2
j_gene: TRBJ2-3
CDR3aa: ASSLNVAATDTQY

v_gene: TRBV7-8
j_gene: TRBJ2-1
CDR3aa: ASTEGTSGRVYNEQF

v_gene: TRBV10-3
j_gene: TRBJ2-2
CDR3aa: AISGQARGTGELF

v_gene: TRBV7-6
j_gene: TRBJ2-2
CDR3aa: ASSFSGSSPTGELF

v_gene: TRBV7-9
j_gene: TRBJ2-1
CDR3aa: ASSSHRLYNEQF

v_gene: TRBV29-1
j_gene: TRBJ1-2
CDR3aa: SAASFPQGRNINYGYT

v_gene: TRBV5-1
j_gene: TRBJ2-2
CDR3aa: ASAPTGSNTGELF

v_gene: TRBV30
j_gene: TRBJ2-7
CDR3aa: AWSGRPPYEQY

v_gene: TRBV4-2
j_gene: TRBJ2-3
CDR3aa: ASSQDPGVTDTQY

v_gene: TRBV19
j_gene: TRBJ1-5
CDR3aa: ASKYRDQPQH

v_gene: TRBV18
j_gene: TRBJ2-1
CDR3aa: ASSQIGRRAGGYNEQF

v_gene: TRBV6-5
j_gene: TRBJ1-2
CDR3aa: ASRVGRLDGYT

v_gene: TRBV15
j_gene: TRBJ1-2
CDR3aa: ATSRPDRVDGYT

v_gene: TRBV6-4
j_gene: TRBJ1-2
CDR3aa: ASSDGTSSIDYT

v_gene: TRBV5-1
j_gene: TRBJ2-2
CDR3aa: ASSRVGTGRVNTGELF

v_gene: TRBV27
j_gene: TRBJ1-2
CDR3aa: ASSRDRAANYGYT

v_gene: TRBV9
j_gene: TRBJ1-2
CDR3aa: ASSQLSGSYT

v_gene: TRBV7-6
j_gene: TRBJ2-3
CDR3aa: ASSLRPDTQY

v_gene: TRBV28
j_gene: TRBJ1-1
CDR3aa: ASNQGSMNTEAF

v_gene: TRBV7-8
j_gene: TRBJ1-1
CDR3aa: ASSSSTGNTEAF

v_gene: TRBV19
j_gene: TRBJ1-5
CDR3aa: ASTATRYREGSNQPQH

v_gene: TRBV6-5
j_gene: TRBJ2-7
CDR3aa: ASSYWGTSYEQY

v_gene: TRBV6-5
j_gene: TRBJ2-1
CDR3aa: ASSSPSGRGKDEQF

v_gene: TRBV19
j_gene: TRBJ1-4
CDR3aa: ASYGIGPDRGATNEKLF

v_gene: TRBV7-8
j_gene: TRBJ1-4
CDR3aa: ASSPQIFNEKLF

v_gene: TRBV11-2
j_gene: TRBJ1-6
CDR3aa: ASRAGSYSPLH

v_gene: TRBV4-1
j_gene: TRBJ2-7
CDR3aa: ASSQERGVTYEQY

v_gene: TRBV30
j_gene: TRBJ1-4
CDR3aa: AWSVAAEKLF

v_gene: TRBV18
j_gene: TRBJ2-7
CDR3aa: ASSPPSQGSYEQY

v_gene: TRBV18
j_gene: TRBJ2-1
CDR3aa: ASSPGQGNEQF

v_gene: TRBV5-1
j_gene: TRBJ1-4
CDR3aa: ASSHGPANEKLF

v_gene: TRBV14
j_gene: TRBJ1-1
CDR3aa: ASSQVGGSEAF

v_gene: TRBV19
j_gene: TRBJ2-7
CDR3aa: ASKPGAGEQY

v_gene: TRBV6-5
j_gene: TRBJ1-4
CDR3aa: ASSRGSWGEKLF

v_gene: TRBV10-2
j_gene: TRBJ2-5
CDR3aa: ASSDAIRRPQETQY

v_gene: TRBV12-3/TRBV12-4
j_gene: TRBJ1-2
CDR3aa: ASSLRERGGYT

v_gene: TRBV19
j_gene: TRBJ1-5
CDR3aa: ASREAGPTNQPQH

v_gene: TRBV11-3
j_gene: TRBJ2-3
CDR3aa: ASSLGTRHSTDTQY

v_gene: TRBV10-1
j_gene: TRBJ2-1
CDR3aa: ASSEETSGTSGGGEQF

v_gene: TRBV3-1/TRBV3-2
j_gene: TRBJ1-6
CDR3aa: ASSQGTRRSPLH

v_gene: TRBV5-1
j_gene: TRBJ1-2
CDR3aa: ASRQGSGYT

v_gene: TRBV10-2
j_gene: TRBJ1-2
CDR3aa: ASSEPVGRGTYGYT

v_gene: TRBV18
j_gene: TRBJ1-2
CDR3aa: ASSPSEDYGYT

v_gene: TRBV27
j_gene: TRBJ1-2
CDR3aa: ASRRTGANYGYT

v_gene: TRBV28
j_gene: TRBJ2-2
CDR3aa: ASRVQREVGELF

v_gene: TRBV7-8
j_gene: TRBJ2-1
CDR3aa: ASSPDSGGPNEQF

v_gene: TRBV4-1
j_gene: TRBJ2-2
CDR3aa: ASSLLMRQGDGELF

v_gene: TRBV12-3/TRBV12-4
j_gene: TRBJ2-1
CDR3aa: ASIGLARNEQF

v_gene: TRBV27
j_gene: TRBJ2-1
CDR3aa: ASTELGTGFKGEQF

v_gene: TRBV5-1
j_gene: TRBJ1-6
CDR3aa: ASNPGRENSPLH

v_gene: TRBV19
j_gene: TRBJ2-2
CDR3aa: ASSPRDTGELF

v_gene: TRBV30
j_gene: TRBJ2-5
CDR3aa: ALNEGAGAPGTQY

v_gene: TRBV5-1
j_gene: TRBJ1-4
CDR3aa: ASSWGPTGKGEKLF